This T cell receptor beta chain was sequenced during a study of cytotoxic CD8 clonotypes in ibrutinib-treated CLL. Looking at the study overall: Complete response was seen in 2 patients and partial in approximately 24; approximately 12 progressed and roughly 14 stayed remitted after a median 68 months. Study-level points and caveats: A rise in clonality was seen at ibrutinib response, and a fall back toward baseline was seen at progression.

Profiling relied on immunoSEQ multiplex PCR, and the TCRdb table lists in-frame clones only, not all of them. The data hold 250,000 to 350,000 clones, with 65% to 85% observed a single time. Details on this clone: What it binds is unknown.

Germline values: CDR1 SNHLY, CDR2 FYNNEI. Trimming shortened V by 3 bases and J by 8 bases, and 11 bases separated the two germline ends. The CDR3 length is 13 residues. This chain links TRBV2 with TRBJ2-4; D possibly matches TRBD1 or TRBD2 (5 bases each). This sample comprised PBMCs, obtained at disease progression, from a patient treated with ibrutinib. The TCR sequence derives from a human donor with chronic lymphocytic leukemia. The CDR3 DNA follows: TGTGCCAGCAGTGAGAACGGGGCGGACATTCAGTACTTC. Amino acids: CASSENGADIQYF.